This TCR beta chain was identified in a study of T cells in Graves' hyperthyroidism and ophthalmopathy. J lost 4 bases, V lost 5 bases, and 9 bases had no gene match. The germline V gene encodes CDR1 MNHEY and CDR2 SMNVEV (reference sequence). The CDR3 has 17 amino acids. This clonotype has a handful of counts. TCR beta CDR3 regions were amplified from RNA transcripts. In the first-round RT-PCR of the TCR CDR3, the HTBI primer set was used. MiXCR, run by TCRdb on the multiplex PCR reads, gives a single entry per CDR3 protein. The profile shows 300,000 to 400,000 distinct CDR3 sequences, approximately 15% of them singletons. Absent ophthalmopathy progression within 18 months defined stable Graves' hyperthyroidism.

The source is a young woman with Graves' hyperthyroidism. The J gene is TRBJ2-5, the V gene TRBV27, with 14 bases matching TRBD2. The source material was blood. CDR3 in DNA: TGTGCCAGCAGTACTGGGACTAGCGGGAGACGGTCAGAGACCCAGTACTTC. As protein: CASSTGTSGRRSETQYF.